This TCR beta chain is from a study of T cells in Graves' hyperthyroidism and ophthalmopathy. This clonotype was seen more than once but under ten times. Trimming pared 8 bases from V and 2 bases from J, leaving 13 bases between. This CDR3 contains 13 residues. The CDR3 regions of TCR beta were amplified from RNA transcripts. First-round RT-PCR with HTBI primers amplified the TCR CDR3 region. TCRdb reanalysed the multiplex PCR reads using MiXCR and keeps one entry per CDR3 protein. The sample consists of more than 300,000 distinct CDR3 sequences, approximately 15% of them appearing once. The sequence came from a woman in her 30s with Graves' hyperthyroidism. The J gene is TRBJ2-7, the V gene TRBV12-3 or TRBV12-4; weak D call: TRBD2 (7 bases). Specimen: blood. CDR3 protein: CASAGDNAYEQYF. CDR3 nucleotides: TGTGCCAGCGCGGGGGACAACGCCTACGAGCAGTACTTC.